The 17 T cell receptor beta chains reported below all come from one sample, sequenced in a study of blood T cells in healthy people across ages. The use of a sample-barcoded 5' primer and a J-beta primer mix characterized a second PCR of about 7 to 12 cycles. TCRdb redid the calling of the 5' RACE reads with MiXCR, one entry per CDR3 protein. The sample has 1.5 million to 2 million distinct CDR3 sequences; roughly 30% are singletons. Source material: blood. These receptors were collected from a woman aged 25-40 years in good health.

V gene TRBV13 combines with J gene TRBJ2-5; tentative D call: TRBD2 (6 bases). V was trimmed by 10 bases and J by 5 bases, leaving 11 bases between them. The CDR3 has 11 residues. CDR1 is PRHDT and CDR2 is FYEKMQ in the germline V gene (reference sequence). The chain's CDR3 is CATGGPETQYF. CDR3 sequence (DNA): TGTGCCACAGGAGGGCCGGAGACCCAGTACTTC. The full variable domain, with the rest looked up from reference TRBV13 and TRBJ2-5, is AAGVIQSPRHLIKEKRETATLKCYPIPRHDTVYWYQQGPGQDPQFLISFYEKMQSDKGSIPDRFSAQQFSDYHSELNMSSLELGDSALYFCATGGPETQYFGPGTRLLVL.

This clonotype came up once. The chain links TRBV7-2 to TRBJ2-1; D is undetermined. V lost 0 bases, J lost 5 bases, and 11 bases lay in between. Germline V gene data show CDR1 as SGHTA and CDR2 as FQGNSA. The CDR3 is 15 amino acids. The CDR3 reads CASSLASGSHNEQFF. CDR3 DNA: TGTGCCAGCAGCTTAGCATCTGGGTCCCACAATGAGCAGTTCTTC.

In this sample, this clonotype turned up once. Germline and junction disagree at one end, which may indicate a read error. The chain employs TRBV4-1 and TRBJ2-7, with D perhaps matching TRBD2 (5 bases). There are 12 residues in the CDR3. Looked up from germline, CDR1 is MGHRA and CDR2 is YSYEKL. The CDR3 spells CAGSNTGFEQYF. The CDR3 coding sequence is TGCGCCGGCAGCAATACGGGGTTCGAGCAGTACTTC.

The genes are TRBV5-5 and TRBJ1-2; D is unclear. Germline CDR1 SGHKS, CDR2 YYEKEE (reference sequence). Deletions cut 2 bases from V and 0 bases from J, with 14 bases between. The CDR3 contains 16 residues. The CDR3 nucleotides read TGTGCCAGCAGCTTCAAGAGATTGGAGGCTAACTATGGCTACACCTTC. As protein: CASSFKRLEANYGYTF. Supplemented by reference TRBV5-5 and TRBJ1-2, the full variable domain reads DAGVTQSPTHLIKTRGQQVTLRCSPISGHKSVSWYQQVLGQGPQFIFQYYEKEERGRGNFPDRFSARQFPNYSSELNVNALLLGDSALYLCASSFKRLEANYGYTFGSGTRLTVV.

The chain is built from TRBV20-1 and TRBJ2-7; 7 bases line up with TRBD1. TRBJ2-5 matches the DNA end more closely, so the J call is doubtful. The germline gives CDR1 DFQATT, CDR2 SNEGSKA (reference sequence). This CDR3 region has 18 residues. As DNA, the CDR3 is TGCAGTGCTACTCAACCACGACAGGGTATGATGGCCGGCGAGACCCAGTACTTC. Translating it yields CSATQPRQGMMAGETQYF.

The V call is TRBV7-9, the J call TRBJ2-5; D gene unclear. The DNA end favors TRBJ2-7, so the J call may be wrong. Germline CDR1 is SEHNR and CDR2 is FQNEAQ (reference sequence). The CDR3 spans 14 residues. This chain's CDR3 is CASSLWGSYDEQYF. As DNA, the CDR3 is TGTGCCAGCAGCTTATGGGGATCTTACGACGAGCAGTACTTC.

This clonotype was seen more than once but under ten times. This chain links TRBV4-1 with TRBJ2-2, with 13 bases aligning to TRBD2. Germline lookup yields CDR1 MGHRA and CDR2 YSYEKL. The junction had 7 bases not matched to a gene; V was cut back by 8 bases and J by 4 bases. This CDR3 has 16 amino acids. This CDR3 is CASGTSGTGRTGELFF. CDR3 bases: TGCGCCAGCGGGACTAGCGGGACCGGGCGCACCGGGGAGCTGTTTTTT.

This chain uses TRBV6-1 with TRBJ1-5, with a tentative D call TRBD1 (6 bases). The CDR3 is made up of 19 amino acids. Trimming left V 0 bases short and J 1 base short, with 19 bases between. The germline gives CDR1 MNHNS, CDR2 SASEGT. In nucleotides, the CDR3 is TGTGCCAGCAGTGAAGCGCGCTTCTGGGGGGGGCGAAGCAATCAGCCCCAGCATTTT. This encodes CASSEARFWGGRSNQPQHF.

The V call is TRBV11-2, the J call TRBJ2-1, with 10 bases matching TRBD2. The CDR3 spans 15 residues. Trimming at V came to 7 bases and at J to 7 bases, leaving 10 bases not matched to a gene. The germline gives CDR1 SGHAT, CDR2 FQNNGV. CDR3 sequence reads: CASTRGLANLNEQFF. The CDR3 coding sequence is TGTGCCAGCACGAGGGGACTAGCGAACTTAAATGAGCAGTTCTTC.

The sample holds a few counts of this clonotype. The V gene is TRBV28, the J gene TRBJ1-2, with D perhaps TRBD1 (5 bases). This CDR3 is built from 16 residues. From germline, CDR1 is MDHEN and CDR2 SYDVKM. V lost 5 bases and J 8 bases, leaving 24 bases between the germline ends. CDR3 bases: TGTGCCAGCAGTCTTCGGCGGGGGGTGACTATGGGAGGCTACACCTTC. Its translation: CASSLRRGVTMGGYTF.

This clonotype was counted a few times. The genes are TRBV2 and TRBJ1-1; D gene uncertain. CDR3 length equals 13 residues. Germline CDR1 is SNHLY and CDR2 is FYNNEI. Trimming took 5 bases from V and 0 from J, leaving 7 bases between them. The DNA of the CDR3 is TGTGCCAGCAGTTCCCACCTGAACACTGAAGCTTTCTTT. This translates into CASSSHLNTEAFF.

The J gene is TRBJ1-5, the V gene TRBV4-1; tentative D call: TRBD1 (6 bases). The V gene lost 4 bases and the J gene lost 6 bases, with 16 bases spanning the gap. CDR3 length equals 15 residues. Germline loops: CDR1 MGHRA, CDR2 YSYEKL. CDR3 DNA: TGCGCCAGCAGCCCCCTGACAGGTGCGGGTCAGCCCCAGCATTTT. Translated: CASSPLTGAGQPQHF.

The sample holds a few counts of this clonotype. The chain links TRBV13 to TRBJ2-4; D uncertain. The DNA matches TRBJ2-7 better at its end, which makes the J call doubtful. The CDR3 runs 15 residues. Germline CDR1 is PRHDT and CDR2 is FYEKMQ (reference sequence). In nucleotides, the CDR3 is TGTGCCAGCAGCCCCGGACCAGGCGTTCCATACGAGCAGTACTTC. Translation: CASSPGPGVPYEQYF.

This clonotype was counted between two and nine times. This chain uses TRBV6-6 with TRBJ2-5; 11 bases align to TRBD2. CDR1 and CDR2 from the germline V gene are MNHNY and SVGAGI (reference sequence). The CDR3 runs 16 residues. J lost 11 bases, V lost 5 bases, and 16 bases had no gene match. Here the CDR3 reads CASSPATGTSGPEQYF. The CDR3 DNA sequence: TGTGCCAGCAGTCCAGCCACCGGGACTAGCGGACCAGAGCAGTACTTC.

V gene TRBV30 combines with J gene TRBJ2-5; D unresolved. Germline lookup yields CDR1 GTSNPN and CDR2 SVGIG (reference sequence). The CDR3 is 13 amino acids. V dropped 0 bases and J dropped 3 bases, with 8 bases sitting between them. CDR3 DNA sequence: TGTGCCTGGAGTGTACTTGGAGAAGAGACCCAGTACTTC. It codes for CAWSVLGEETQYF.

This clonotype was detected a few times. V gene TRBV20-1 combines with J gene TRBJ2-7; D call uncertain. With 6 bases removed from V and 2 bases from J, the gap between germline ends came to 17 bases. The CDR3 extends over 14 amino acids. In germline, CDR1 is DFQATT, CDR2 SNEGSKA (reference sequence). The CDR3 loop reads CSAQPAASAYEQYF. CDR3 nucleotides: TGCAGTGCGCAACCGGCGGCCTCGGCCTACGAGCAGTACTTC.

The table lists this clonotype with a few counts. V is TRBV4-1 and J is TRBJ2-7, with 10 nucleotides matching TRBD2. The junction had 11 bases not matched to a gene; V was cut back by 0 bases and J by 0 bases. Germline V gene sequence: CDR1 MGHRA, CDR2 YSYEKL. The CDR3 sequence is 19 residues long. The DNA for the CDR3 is TGCGCCAGCAGCCAAGATCCAGCGGGAGGGCCCCTTAGCTCCTACGAGCAGTACTTC. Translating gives CASSQDPAGGPLSSYEQYF.